The clone carrying this T cell receptor (beta chain) has a single count. Its antigen is unidentified. This record comes from a study of lymphopenia after photon versus proton radiotherapy. Study-wide results and caveats: Under photons, naive T cells and diversity fell while effector/memory populations rose. In patients who died, overall survival fell as post-nadir TCR diversity dropped more.

V was clipped by 6 bases and J by 1 base, with 9 bases between them. The CDR3 is 13 residues long. The germline V gene encodes CDR1 SQVTM and CDR2 ANQGSEA. Assay: immunoSEQ multiplex PCR; the TCRdb copy retains only in-frame clones and omits some. The repertoire holds about 16,000 clones, with about nine tenths as singletons. This clonotype originated in a man aged 70-80 years with pancreatic cancer. This chain joins TRBV29-1 and TRBJ2-2; D is ambiguous. The source material was peripheral blood, sampled from a patient treated with proton-based radiotherapy. Here the CDR3 reads CSVQWGNTGELFF. The CDR3 DNA is TGCAGCGTCCAGTGGGGGAACACCGGGGAGCTGTTTTTT.